This T cell receptor (beta chain) is drawn from a study of cytomegalovirus exposure and HLA in healthy donors. Study conclusions and caveats: A later analysis reportedly identified an Asian-associated ancestry cluster as carrying fewer N-insertions than the roughly 700-donor mean.

Remarks on this clone: Its specificity is not known.

Though nominally healthy at sampling, donors likely had unrecorded immune exposures. This CDR3 is 15 amino acids long. The V and J ends lost 5 bases and 2 bases respectively, with 10 bases between them. Germline loops: CDR1 KGHSH, CDR2 LQKENI. Vbeta (60) and Jbeta (13) primers were used in the PCR. Clones were sequenced by immunoSEQ multiplex PCR, and TCRdb holds only the in-frame ones, with some missing. Among about 160,000 clones, 70% to 80% were seen once, and the ten largest hold about 4.6%. The receptor comes from a man aged 40-50 years in good health and CMV-seronegative. The rearrangement joins TRBV18 to TRBJ2-6; D might be TRBD2 (5 bases). Material: PBMCs. The CDR3 nucleotides read TGTGCCAGCTCAACTATCGGGACTGGGGCCAACGTCCTGACTTTC. Amino acids: CASSTIGTGANVLTF.